Below, one T cell receptor beta chain is given with its context. These data belong to a study of blood T cells in healthy people across ages. Looked up from germline, CDR1 is SGHAT and CDR2 is FQNNGV. The CDR3 is 16 amino acids. V shed 5 bases, J shed 0 bases, and the junction held 8 bases outside the gene matches. With a J-beta primer mix and a sample-barcoded 5' primer, a second PCR ran about 7 to 12 cycles. TCRdb reprocessed the 5' RACE reads via MiXCR and lists one record per CDR3 protein. The sample gives approximately 1,700,000 distinct CDR3 sequences, 30% to 40% of which show up once; 23% is in the top ten.

Source material: blood. The chain couples TRBV11-2 to TRBJ2-3; 7 bases map to TRBD1. The source of this sequence is a human donor in good health. CDR3 sequence reads: CASSRWDRESTDTQYF. The CDR3 DNA sequence: TGTGCCAGCAGCCGATGGGACAGAGAAAGCACAGATACGCAGTATTTT.